The 19 T cell receptor beta chains below all came from one sample that was sequenced in a study of shared clonotypes between healthy human individuals. Sequencing was performed with immunoSEQ multiplex PCR; in TCRdb, only in-frame clones are kept and a portion is missing. This repertoire shows over 850,000 clones, about 80% found once; its top ten account for 0.4% to 0.55%. The sequenced sample consisted of memory CD4+ T cells from PBMCs. Subset noted: CD45RA-negative fraction. The source is a man aged 18 to 30 in good health. Some clones in this sample may be carry-over from other donors' samples.

This clone was found once. This sequence joins TRBV10-3 and TRBJ1-1, with a possible D match to TRBD1 (6 bases). This CDR3 region has 15 residues. V lost 6 bases to trimming and J lost 1 base, with 15 bases between them. CDR1 is ENHRY and CDR2 is SYGVKD in the germline V gene. The CDR3 reads CAIRGAGTGNTEAFF. CDR3 coding DNA: TGTGCCATCAGGGGGGCGGGCACGGGGAACACTGAAGCTTTCTTT.

The chain joins TRBV6-5 to TRBJ2-2; 9 positions match TRBD2. Germline trimming cut 2 bases from V and 7 bases from J; bases unmatched to any gene: 5. The CDR3 sequence is 15 residues long. Germline V gene sequence: CDR1 MNHEY, CDR2 SVGAGI. CDR3 coding DNA: TGTGCCAGCAGTTACGGCGGGAGGGGTGGCGGGGAGCTGTTTTTT. As protein: CASSYGGRGGGELFF.

This chain uses TRBV9 with TRBJ2-1; TRBD2 matches 8 bases. Germline lookup yields CDR1 SGDLS and CDR2 YYNGEE. This CDR3 contains 16 residues. J was trimmed by 1 base and V by 1 base; bases with no gene match: 4. The CDR3: CASSVLGTSSYNEQFF. CDR3 DNA: TGTGCCAGCAGCGTACTCGGGACTAGTTCCTACAATGAGCAGTTCTTC. Looking up the rest from reference TRBV9 and TRBJ2-1 gives the full variable domain: DSGVTQTPKHLITATGQRVTLRCSPRSGDLSVYWYQQSLDQGLQFLIQYYNGEERAKGNILERFSAQQFPDLHSELNLSSLELGDSALYFCASSVLGTSSYNEQFFGPGTRLTVL.

The chain joins TRBV27 to TRBJ2-7; 14 bases match TRBD2. Germline CDR1 and CDR2: MNHEY and SMNVEV (reference sequence). J was trimmed by 4 bases and V by 6 bases; bases with no gene match: 8. The CDR3 has 16 residues. The CDR3 is CASSQGLAGAKYEQYF. The CDR3 DNA sequence: TGTGCCAGCAGCCAGGGACTAGCGGGAGCAAAGTACGAGCAGTACTTC.

The rearrangement joins TRBV6-5 to TRBJ1-1, with D uncertain. Between the trimmed V and J ends, which lost 4 bases and 3 bases, there was a span of 9 bases. Per the germline V gene, CDR1 is MNHEY and CDR2 is SVGAGI. CDR3 length: 13 residues. CDR3 residues: CASSWESYTEAFF. The CDR3 bases are TGTGCCAGCAGTTGGGAATCGTACACTGAAGCTTTCTTT.

About this clone itself: The same CDR3 also results from other DNA sequences found in this sample. The chain combines TRBV9 with TRBJ2-2; D remains ambiguous. The V gene lost 0 bases and the J gene lost 0 bases, with 9 bases spanning the gap. Germline V gene data show CDR1 as SGDLS and CDR2 as YYNGEE. CDR3 length: 16 amino acids. The CDR3 sequence: CASSVATGPNTGELFF. Written as DNA, the CDR3 is TGTGCCAGCAGCGTAGCTACGGGCCCGAACACCGGGGAGCTGTTTTTT.

The rearrangement links TRBV9 to TRBJ2-1; TRBD2 aligns across 9 bases. The CDR3 totals 16 residues. With 5 bases clipped from V and 4 bases from J, the junction kept 10 bases outside the gene matches. CDR1 and CDR2 from the germline V gene are SGDLS and YYNGEE. The CDR3 bases are TGTGCCAGCAGTAGTAGCGGGGGATTTTCGTACAATGAGCAGTTCTTC. This encodes CASSSSGGFSYNEQFF.

This rearrangement joins TRBV2 to TRBJ1-2; no clear D. Trimming left V 11 bases short and J 4 bases short, with 14 bases between. The CDR3 has 12 amino acids. Germline V lookup: CDR1 SNHLY, CDR2 FYNNEI. CDR3 coding DNA: TGTGCCTCGACGGGTTGGGCCTATGGCTACACCTTC. It codes for CASTGWAYGYTF.

J is TRBJ2-3 and V is TRBV2; D not resolved. The germline V gene encodes CDR1 SNHLY and CDR2 FYNNEI. V lost 7 bases, J lost 5 bases, and 10 bases lay in between. This CDR3 comprises 12 residues. CDR3 sequence: CASTIKRDTQYF. Here the CDR3 DNA reads TGTGCCAGCACCATAAAGCGAGATACGCAGTATTTT. Filled out from reference TRBV2 and TRBJ2-3, the complete variable domain reads EPEVTQTPSHQVTQMGQEVILRCVPISNHLYFYWYRQILGQKVEFLVSFYNNEISEKSEIFDDQFSVERPDGSNFTLKIRSTKLEDSAMYFCASTIKRDTQYFGPGTRLTVL.

J is TRBJ2-3 and V is TRBV4-1, with 9 positions matching TRBD2. CDR3 length: 16 amino acids. CDR1 and CDR2 (germline): MGHRA, YSYEKL. V was pared by 4 bases and J by 3 bases, with 8 bases of the junction left unmatched. CDR3 protein: CASSRVPGLATDTQYF. The CDR3 bases are TGCGCCAGCAGCCGCGTCCCGGGACTAGCAACAGATACGCAGTATTTT.

The gene calls are TRBV11-2 and TRBJ2-3; D is possibly TRBD1 (6 bases). The CDR3 runs to 13 residues. The germline V gene has CDR1 SGHAT and CDR2 FQNNGV. Trimming removed 5 bases from V and 6 bases from J, with 12 bases in between. CDR3 sequence reads: CASSRQEMDTQYF. The DNA for the CDR3 is TGTGCCAGCAGCCGACAGGAGATGGATACGCAGTATTTT.

The chain is built from TRBV7-2 and TRBJ1-1; D gene unclear. Trimming took 2 bases from V and 1 from J, leaving 8 bases between them. The CDR3 runs to 14 residues. Germline CDR1 SGHTA, CDR2 FQGNSA. DNA of the CDR3: TGTGCCAGCAGCTTACCCACACGGAACACTGAAGCTTTCTTT. Protein: CASSLPTRNTEAFF.

The V and J genes are TRBV18 and TRBJ2-7, with a possible D match to TRBD1 (5 bases). Trimming pared 3 bases from V and 4 bases from J, leaving 19 bases between. There are 16 residues in the CDR3. CDR1 and CDR2 (germline): KGHSH, LQKENI. CDR3 DNA: TGTGCCAGCTCACCGGTCGCAGGGTTGAGCTCATACGAGCAGTACTTC. The encoded protein is CASSPVAGLSSYEQYF.

V and J are TRBV5-6 and TRBJ1-2; D call uncertain. The V end was cut by 4 bases, the J end by 8 bases, with 12 bases between. Germline assignment: CDR1 SGHDT and CDR2 YYEEEE. This CDR3 region has 12 residues. CDR3 sequence: CASSLTQRGYTF. In DNA, the CDR3 is TGTGCCAGCAGCCTCACGCAGAGGGGCTACACCTTC.

This chain links TRBV27 with TRBJ2-1; a weak D match, TRBD2 (5 bases). V was pared by 8 bases and J by 7 bases, with 18 bases between. The germline V gene has CDR1 MNHEY and CDR2 SMNVEV (reference sequence). The CDR3 is 14 residues long. The CDR3 here is CASRRRILRNEQFF. Here the CDR3 DNA reads TGTGCCAGCCGGAGGCGGATCCTAAGGAATGAGCAGTTCTTC.

V usage is TRBV5-1 and J usage is TRBJ2-1; the match to TRBD2 covers 13 bases. In germline, CDR1 is SGHRS, CDR2 YFSETQ. The V gene end was trimmed by 0 bases and the J gene end by 9 bases; junction bases not matched to a gene: 9. The CDR3 has 17 residues. CDR3 in DNA: TGCGCCAGCAGCTTGGGGGCACTAGCGGGAGGGAGTGGTGAGCAGTTCTTC. This gives the protein CASSLGALAGGSGEQFF.

The chain recombines TRBV14 with TRBJ2-7; weak D call: TRBD1 (6 bases). The CDR3 runs 16 residues. V lost 4 bases to trimming and J lost 2 bases, with 18 bases between them. Looked up from germline, CDR1 is SGHDN and CDR2 is FVKESK. The CDR3 loop is CASSLPGGQSAYEQYF. In DNA form, the CDR3 reads TGTGCCAGCAGCCTTCCTGGGGGCCAGTCCGCCTACGAGCAGTACTTC.

The chain links TRBV5-1 to TRBJ2-7, with a tentative D call TRBD1 (6 bases). The CDR3 consists of 13 residues. Trimming shortened V by 3 bases and J by 3 bases, and 10 bases separated the two germline ends. Germline V gene lookup returns CDR1 SGHRS and CDR2 YFSETQ. In DNA form, the CDR3 reads TGCGCCAGCAGCTACATCAGGGGCTACGAGCAGTACTTC. Its protein product is CASSYIRGYEQYF. The full variable domain, in which reference TRBV5-1 and TRBJ2-7 provide the parts outside the CDR3, is KAGVTQTPRYLIKTRGQQVTLSCSPISGHRSVSWYQQTPGQGLQFLFEYFSETQRNKGNFPGRFSGRQFSNSRSEMNVSTLELGDSALYLCASSYIRGYEQYFGPGTRLTVT.

The gene calls are TRBV4-1 and TRBJ2-7, with no clear D. This CDR3 has 16 residues. CDR1 is MGHRA, CDR2 YSYEKL, per germline. Trimming took 4 bases from V and 2 from J, leaving 18 bases between them. The CDR3 DNA is TGCGCCAGCAGCCGCGACTGGTCCCTAACCACCTACGAGCAGTACTTC. It specifies CASSRDWSLTTYEQYF.